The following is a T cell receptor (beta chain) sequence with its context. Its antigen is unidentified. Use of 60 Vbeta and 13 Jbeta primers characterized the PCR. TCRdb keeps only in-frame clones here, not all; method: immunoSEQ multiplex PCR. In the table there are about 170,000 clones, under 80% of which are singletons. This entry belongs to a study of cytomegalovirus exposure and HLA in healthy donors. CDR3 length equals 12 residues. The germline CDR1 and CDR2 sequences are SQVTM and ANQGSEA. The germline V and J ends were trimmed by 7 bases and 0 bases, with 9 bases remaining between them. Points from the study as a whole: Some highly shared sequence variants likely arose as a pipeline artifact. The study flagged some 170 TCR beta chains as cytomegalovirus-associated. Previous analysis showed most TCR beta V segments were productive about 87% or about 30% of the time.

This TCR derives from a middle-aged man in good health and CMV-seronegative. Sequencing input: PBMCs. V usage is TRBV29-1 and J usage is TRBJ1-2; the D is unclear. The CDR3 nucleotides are TGCAGCGGCCGGGAGACTAACTATGGCTACACCTTC. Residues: CSGRETNYGYTF.